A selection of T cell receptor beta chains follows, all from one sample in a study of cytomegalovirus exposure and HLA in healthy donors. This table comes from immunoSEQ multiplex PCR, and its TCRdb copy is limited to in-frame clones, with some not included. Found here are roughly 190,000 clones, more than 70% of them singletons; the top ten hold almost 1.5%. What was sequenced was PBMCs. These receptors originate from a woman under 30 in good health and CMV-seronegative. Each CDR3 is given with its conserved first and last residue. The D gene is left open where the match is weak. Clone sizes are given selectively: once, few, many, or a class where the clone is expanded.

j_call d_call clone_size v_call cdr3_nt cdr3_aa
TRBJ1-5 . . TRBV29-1 TGCAGCGTTGTCTACGGAGGGAGCAATCAGCCCCAGCATTTT CSVVYGGSNQPQHF
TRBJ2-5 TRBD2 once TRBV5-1 TGCGCCAGCAGCATGACTAGCGGCCCCCAAGAGACCCAGTACTTC CASSMTSGPQETQYF
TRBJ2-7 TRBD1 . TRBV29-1 TGCAGCGTTCTGGGGACAGGGTATGAGCAGTACTTC CSVLGTGYEQYF
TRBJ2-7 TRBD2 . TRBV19 TGTGCCAGTAGTATATGTCTAGCGGGAGTTTGCGAGCAGTACTTC CASSICLAGVCEQYF
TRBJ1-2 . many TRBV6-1 TGTGCCAGCAGTGACAGGGGCCGAGCTAACTATGGCTACACCTTC CASSDRGRANYGYTF
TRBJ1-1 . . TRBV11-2 TGTGCCAGCAGCTTTCCGGGAACCCCGGGCGCTTTCTTT CASSFPGTPGAFF
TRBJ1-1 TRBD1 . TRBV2 TGTGCCAGCAGTCCTCAGGGGGAGACTGAAGCTTTCTTT CASSPQGETEAFF
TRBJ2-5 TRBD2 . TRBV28 TGTGCCAGCAGACCCGGTGGGGGCGGGGGGAATCAAGAGACCCAGTACTTC CASRPGGGGGNQETQYF
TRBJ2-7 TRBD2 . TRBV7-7 TGTGCCAGCAGCCCAGGGACTAGCGGTGACTACGAGCAGTACTTC CASSPGTSGDYEQYF
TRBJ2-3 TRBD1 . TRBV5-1 TGCGCCAGCAGCGACGGATCTGGACAGGGAGGTACGCAGTATTTT CASSDGSGQGGTQYF
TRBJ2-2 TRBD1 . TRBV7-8 TGTGCCAGCAGCTTAGGGACAGGGTATGCCGGGGAGCTGTTTTTT CASSLGTGYAGELFF
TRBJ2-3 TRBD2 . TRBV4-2 TGTGCCAGCAGCCAAGACCGGACTAGGACGCAGTATTTT CASSQDRTRTQYF
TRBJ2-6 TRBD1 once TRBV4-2 TGTGCCAGCAGCCAAGTCGATTACAGGGGCTTCTCTGGGGCCAACGTCCTGACTTTC CASSQVDYRGFSGANVLTF
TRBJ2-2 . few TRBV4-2 TGTGCCAGCAGCCATGAGGGACTTACCGGGGAGCTGTTTTTT CASSHEGLTGELFF
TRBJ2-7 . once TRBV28 TGTGCCAGCAGTTTACCCTTAGCCTACGAGCAGTACTTC CASSLPLAYEQYF
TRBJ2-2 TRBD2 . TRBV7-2 TGTGCCAGCAGCTACCTAGCGGGGGGACCTCCTACCGGGGAGCTGTTTTTT CASSYLAGGPPTGELFF
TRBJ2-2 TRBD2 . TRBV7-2 TGTGCCAGCAGCTTAGCTAGCGGGAGGTCCACCGGGGAGCTGTTTTTT CASSLASGRSTGELFF
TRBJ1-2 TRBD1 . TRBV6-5 TGTGCCAGCAGGTCGGGACAGAACTATGGCTACACCTTC CASRSGQNYGYTF
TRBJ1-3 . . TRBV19 TGTGCCAGTAGTCTCTCGGAGGAGAACACCATATATTTT CASSLSEENTIYF
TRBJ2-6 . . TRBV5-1 TGCGCCAGCAGCTTGGGGCCCTCTGGGGCCAACGTCCTGACTTTC CASSLGPSGANVLTF
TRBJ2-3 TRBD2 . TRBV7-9 TGTGCCAGCAGCCCCGACGTGGGCGGGGGGATGAGCACAGATACGCAGTATTTT CASSPDVGGGMSTDTQYF
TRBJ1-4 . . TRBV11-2 TGTGCCAGCAGCCCAAATACACTCACAGGGATAACAACTAATGAAAAACTGTTTTTT CASSPNTLTGITTNEKLFF
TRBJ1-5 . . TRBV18 TGTGCCAGCTCACCTACAGATAGCAATCAGCCCCAGCATTTT CASSPTDSNQPQHF
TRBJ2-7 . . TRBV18 TGTGCCAGCTCACCCGGAGGGAGCTCCTACGAGCAGTACTTC CASSPGGSSYEQYF
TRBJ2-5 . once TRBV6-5 TGTGCCAGCAAGTTTCAGGGTCGGTGGGAGACCCAGTACTTC CASKFQGRWETQYF
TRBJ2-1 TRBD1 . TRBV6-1 TGTGCCAGCAGTGAAATGGGACAGGTTTACTACAATGAGCAGTTCTTC CASSEMGQVYYNEQFF
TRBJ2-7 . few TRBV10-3 TGTGCCATCGGGGCAGTCTACGAGCAGTACTTC CAIGAVYEQYF
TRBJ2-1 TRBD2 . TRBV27 TGTGCCAGCAGTTTTTCCCGCGGGGGTACTGCCAATGAGCAGTTCTTC CASSFSRGGTANEQFF
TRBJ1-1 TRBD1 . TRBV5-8 TGTGCCAGCACGGACAGGGCTTTGTACACTGAAGCTTTCTTT CASTDRALYTEAFF
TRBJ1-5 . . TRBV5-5 TGTGCCAGCAGGGAGACAGCTTATAGCAATCAGCCCCAGCATTTT CASRETAYSNQPQHF
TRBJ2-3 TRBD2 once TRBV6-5 TGTGCCACTAGAACTAGCGGAGTTAATACGCAGTATTTT CATRTSGVNTQYF
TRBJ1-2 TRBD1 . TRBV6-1 TGTGCCAGCAGTTTTACAGGGGGCTATGGCTACACCTTC CASSFTGGYGYTF
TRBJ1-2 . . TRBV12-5 TGTGCTAGTGGTTCAATACCGCTTACAGGGAACTATGGCTACACCTTC CASGSIPLTGNYGYTF
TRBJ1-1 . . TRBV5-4 TGTGCCAGCAGCTTGATGGCTTTGAACACTGAAGCTTTCTTT CASSLMALNTEAFF
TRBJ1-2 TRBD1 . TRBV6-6 TGTGCCAGCAGTTACTCGGACAGGGCTAACTATGGCTACACCTTC CASSYSDRANYGYTF
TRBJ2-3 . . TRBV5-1 TGCGCCAGCAGCTTCTCCCGATCCCAGGATACGCAGTATTTT CASSFSRSQDTQYF
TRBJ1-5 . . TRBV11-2 TGTGCCAGCAGCTTAGGCGAAGATCAGCCCCAGCATTTT CASSLGEDQPQHF
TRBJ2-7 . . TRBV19 TGTGCCAGTAGTTCCCAGTGGGGGGACTACGAGCAGTACTTC CASSSQWGDYEQYF
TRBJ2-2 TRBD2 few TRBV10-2 TGCGCCAGCAAAGCGGGAGCCGGGGAGCTGTTTTTT CASKAGAGELFF
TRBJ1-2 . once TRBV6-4 TGTGCCAGCAGCAGGGCCTCTGGAGATAACTATGGCTACACCTTC CASSRASGDNYGYTF
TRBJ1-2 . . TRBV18 TGTGCCAGCTCATCTCGCAGGGCTAACTATGGCTACACCTTC CASSSRRANYGYTF
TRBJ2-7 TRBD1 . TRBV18 TGTGCCAGCCAAGGACAGGTCGTGGCCGAGCAGTACTTC CASQGQVVAEQYF
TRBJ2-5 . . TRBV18 TGTGCCAGCTCACCCCTTGGACAGCTCCAAGAGACCCAGTACTTC CASSPLGQLQETQYF
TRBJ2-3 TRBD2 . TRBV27 TGTGCCAGCAGTTCGCCCGGGACTAGGACCTCTAGCACAGATACGCAGTATTTT CASSSPGTRTSSTDTQYF
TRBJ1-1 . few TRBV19 TGTGCCAGTAGTATACAGAACACTGAAGCTTTCTTT CASSIQNTEAFF
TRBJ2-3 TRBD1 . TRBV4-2 TGTGCCAGCAGCCAACACAGGGGGGACACAGATACGCAGTATTTT CASSQHRGDTDTQYF
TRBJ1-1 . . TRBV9 TGTGCCAGCAGTGTAGGGTCGAGCACTGAAGCTTTCTTT CASSVGSSTEAFF
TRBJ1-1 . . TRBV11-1 TGTGCCAGCAGCTCAGGGCCCCGCAGGGGAGTCTTT CASSSGPRRGVF
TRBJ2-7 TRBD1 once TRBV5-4 TGTGCCAGCAGCTTGGAGGGGGCTGTAGACTACGAGCAGTACTTC CASSLEGAVDYEQYF
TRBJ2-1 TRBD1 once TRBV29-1 TGCAGCGCCGGGACAGTTCAATACAATGAGCAGTTCTTC CSAGTVQYNEQFF
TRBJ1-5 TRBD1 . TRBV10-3 TGTGCCAGCTCCCGGACAGGGGGCGATCAGCCCCAGCATTTT CASSRTGGDQPQHF
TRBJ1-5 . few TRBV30 TGTGCCTGGAGTGAAGCGAGCAATCAGCCCCAGCATTTT CAWSEASNQPQHF
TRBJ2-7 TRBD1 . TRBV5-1 TGCGCCAGCAGTAACGGACAGGGTTTCTCCTACGAGCAGTACTTC CASSNGQGFSYEQYF
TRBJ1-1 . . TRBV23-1 TGCGCCAGCAGTCAAGGGGAGGGTGTTAGGTTTGGCACTGAAGCTTTCTTT CASSQGEGVRFGTEAFF